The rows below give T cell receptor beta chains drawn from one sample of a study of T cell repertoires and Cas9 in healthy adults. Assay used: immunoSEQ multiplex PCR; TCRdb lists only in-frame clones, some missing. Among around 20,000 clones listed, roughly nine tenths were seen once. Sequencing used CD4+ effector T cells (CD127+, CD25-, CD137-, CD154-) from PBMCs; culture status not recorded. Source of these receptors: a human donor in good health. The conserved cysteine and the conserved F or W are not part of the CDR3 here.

CDR3: ASSQVTGGKTGELF; J: TRBJ2-2; V: TRBV4-1; length: 14
CDR3: AISDSGAGRLYEQY; J: TRBJ2-7; V: TRBV10-3; length: 14
CDR3: ASSNRQGEGYT; J: TRBJ1-2; V: TRBV19; length: 11
CDR3: ASSMTDYGYT; J: TRBJ1-2; V: TRBV19; length: 10
CDR3: ASSTDRDSGNTIY; J: TRBJ1-3; V: TRBV19; length: 13
CDR3: ASSKGLLNTEAF; J: TRBJ1-1; V: TRBV5-4; length: 12
CDR3: ASSFGSGLPETQY; J: TRBJ2-5; V: TRBV5-1; length: 13
CDR3: ASSSPPERNEQF; J: TRBJ2-1; V: TRBV7-9; length: 12
CDR3: ASSLFGGWEAGELF; J: TRBJ2-2; V: TRBV28; length: 14
CDR3: ASSIDMNNQPQH; J: TRBJ1-5; V: TRBV19; length: 12
CDR3: AWRDTSNTEAF; J: TRBJ1-1; V: TRBV30; length: 11
CDR3: ASTPHGGSLNEQY; J: -; V: TRBV7-2; length: 13
CDR3: ASTSITVDEAF; J: TRBJ1-1; V: TRBV6-1; length: 11
CDR3: ASSGTVSEKLF; J: TRBJ1-4; V: TRBV28; length: 11
CDR3: ASSHFRDRPQNGYT; J: TRBJ1-2; V: TRBV4-1; length: 14
CDR3: ASSLNVQGSKLF; J: TRBJ1-4; V: TRBV7-9; length: 12
CDR3: ASSQTLGGLHSPLH; J: TRBJ1-6; V: TRBV14; length: 14
CDR3: ASSQSGAKNIQY; J: TRBJ2-4; V: TRBV14; length: 12
CDR3: ASSIGGTEDHEKLF; J: TRBJ1-4; V: TRBV19; length: 14
CDR3: ASSPHQTGTAQY; J: TRBJ2-5; V: TRBV27; length: 12
CDR3: AWRRGGTEAF; J: TRBJ1-1; V: TRBV30; length: 10